What follows are 16 T cell receptor beta chains derived from one specimen sequenced in a study of T cell repertoires in cytomegalovirus infection (dated by TCRdb to between 2018 and 2021). The run used an Illumina HiSeq 1500. TCRdb reprocessed the public reads (quality trimming at Q25 with fastp, clone calling with MiXCR) and kept in-frame beta chains. Every entry covers one CDR3 protein and lists the most common genes and DNA from its rows. The sample has about 180,000 distinct CDR3 sequences on record, approximately 21% of them singletons. Roughly 25% of the sample lies in the top ten. The label giving this sample's treatment or condition can be read as: in vitro stimulation with specific CMV peptide epitopes to enrich CMV-specific T cells. These receptors are not linked to any known antigen. The specimen comprised CD8+ T cells from cultured PBMCs, sampled from culture after CMV antigen stimulation. These receptors came from a human donor in good health (CMV status not recorded). Some clones in this sample may be carry-over from other donors' samples.

The rearrangement uses TRBV6-2 or TRBV6-3 and TRBJ1-1; possibly TRBD1 for D (5 bases). The CDR3 runs 14 residues. The germline gives CDR1 MNHEY, CDR2 SVGEGT. The V end lost 3 bases, the J end lost 1 base, and 9 bases lay between the germline ends. CDR3 region: CASSYGHPNTEAFF. As DNA, the CDR3 is TGTGCCAGCAGTTATGGACACCCGAACACTGAAGCTTTCTTT.

This sequence joins TRBV27 and TRBJ1-4; D not certain. Trimming shortened V by 1 base and J by 0 bases, and 9 bases separated the two germline ends. Germline assignment: CDR1 MNHEY and CDR2 SMNVEV (reference sequence). The CDR3 spans 16 residues. The CDR3, as DNA: TGTGCCAGCAGTTTATTGGGAGGTGCAACTAATGAAAAACTGTTTTTT. It translates to CASSLLGGATNEKLFF. The full variable domain, in which reference TRBV27 and TRBJ1-4 provide the parts outside the CDR3, is EAQVTQNPRYLITVTGKKLTVTCSQNMNHEYMSWYRQDPGLGLRQIYYSMNVEVTDKGDVPEGYKVSRKEKRNFPLILESPSPNQTSLYFCASSLLGGATNEKLFFGSGTQLSVL.

There are a few counts of this clonotype. The germline gene is not matched at one end of the junction; a read error may be the cause. The chain carries TRBV7-2 and TRBJ1-6, with a possible D match to TRBD1 (5 bases). CDR3 size: 15 residues. The germline CDR1 and CDR2 sequences are SGHTA and FQGNSA. The CDR3 protein is CASAREGNYNSPHHF. The CDR3 DNA is TGTGCCAGCGCCCGGGAGGGGAACTATAATTCACCCCACCACTTT.

V usage is TRBV7-6 and J usage is TRBJ1-4; D remains unclear. This CDR3 spans 16 amino acids. Trimming shortened V by 5 bases and J by 7 bases, and 20 bases separated the two germline ends. The germline V gene encodes CDR1 SGHVS and CDR2 FNYEAQ. The CDR3 region is CASSPPGSLRGEKLFF. CDR3 coding DNA: TGTGCCAGCAGCCCACCCGGCTCTTTACGGGGTGAAAAACTGTTTTTT. The complete variable domain, with remaining parts taken from reference TRBV7-6 and TRBJ1-4, reads GAGVSQSPRYKVTKRGQDVALRCDPISGHVSLYWYRQALGQGPEFLTYFNYEAQQDKSGLPNDRFSAERPEGSISTLTIQRTEQRDSAMYRCASSPPGSLRGEKLFFGSGTQLSVL.

The chain couples TRBV4-1 to TRBJ2-3; TRBD2 might be the D (6 bases). Per the germline V gene, CDR1 is MGHRA and CDR2 is YSYEKL. This CDR3 contains 16 residues. V was shortened by 3 bases and J by 2 bases, with 15 bases between the two germline ends. DNA of the CDR3: TGCGCCAGCAGCCACTCTGGGACTTCGTACACAGATACGCAGTATTTT. Protein sequence: CASSHSGTSYTDTQYF.

This clonotype showed up just a few times. V gene TRBV4-2 combines with J gene TRBJ2-3; 10 bases line up with TRBD2. The V gene's germline CDR1 is LGHNA and CDR2 YNFKEQ. V was pared by 1 base and J by 4 bases, with 14 bases of the junction left unmatched. The CDR3 loop spans 19 amino acids. CDR3 sequence (DNA): TGTGCCAGCAGCCAAGGGCCGTGGTCTAGCGGGGGACACGCAGATACGCAGTATTTT. It is translated as CASSQGPWSSGGHADTQYF.

This chain links TRBV10-3 with TRBJ2-2; D not resolved. Germline CDR1 reads ENHRY; CDR2 reads SYGVKD. The CDR3 sequence is 17 residues long. Deletions cut 6 bases from V and 0 bases from J, with 17 bases between. The CDR3 region is CAIRPQEQIANTGELFF. CDR3 coding DNA: TGTGCCATCAGACCCCAAGAACAGATCGCGAACACCGGGGAGCTGTTTTTT.

This clonotype was recorded many times. The CDR3 DNA sequence: TGCAGCGTGGCCGGGGGGAGCTCCTACGAGCAGTACTTC. This gives the protein CSVAGGSSYEQYF. V and J are TRBV29-1 and TRBJ2-7; 7 nucleotides agree with TRBD2. Germline assignment: CDR1 SQVTM and CDR2 ANQGSEA. The ends lost 6 bases at V and 0 bases at J; junction bases unmatched: 5. The CDR3 extends over 13 amino acids.

The count of this clonotype is one. The chain employs TRBV6-1 and TRBJ1-4; D is ambiguous. From germline, CDR1 is MNHNS and CDR2 SASEGT. This CDR3 comprises 15 residues. V lost 2 bases and J lost 4, with 11 bases in between. The CDR3 is CASSERRVINEKLFF. As DNA, the CDR3 is TGTGCCAGCAGTGAAAGACGGGTTATTAATGAAAAACTGTTTTTT.

This clonotype was seen a handful of times. V usage is TRBV7-9 and J usage is TRBJ2-7, with D possibly TRBD1 on 6 matching bases. Germline CDR1 SEHNR, CDR2 FQNEAQ (reference sequence). This CDR3 is built from 14 residues. The V gene lost 5 bases and the J gene lost 6 bases, with 17 bases spanning the gap. The CDR3 DNA reads TGTGCCAGCAGCCCCGGTGACAGGAAGGCCGAGCAGTACTTC. As protein: CASSPGDRKAEQYF.

V gene TRBV19 combines with J gene TRBJ1-5; no clear D gene. The CDR3 length is 13 residues. CDR1 and CDR2 from the germline V gene are LNHDA and SQIVND (reference sequence). The V end lost 7 bases, the J end lost 4 bases, and 11 bases lay between the germline ends. Here the CDR3 DNA reads TGTGCCAGTACCACCGCCTTAAATCAGCCCCAGCATTTT. Translation: CASTTALNQPQHF. The full variable domain, rest sourced from reference TRBV19 and TRBJ1-5, is DGGITQSPKYLFRKEGQNVTLSCEQNLNHDAMYWYRQDPGQGLRLIYYSQIVNDFQKGDIAEGYSVSREKKESFPLTVTSAQKNPTAFYLCASTTALNQPQHFGDGTRLSIL.

The chain recombines TRBV6-2 or TRBV6-3 with TRBJ2-7; 8 nucleotides agree with TRBD1. In germline, CDR1 is MNHEY, CDR2 SVGEGT. J was trimmed by 6 bases and V by 4 bases; bases with no gene match: 11. The CDR3 loop spans 15 amino acids. CDR3 residues: CASSSVVRGPTEQYF. CDR3 DNA sequence: TGTGCCAGCAGTTCAGTCGTCAGGGGGCCAACCGAGCAGTACTTC.

This chain connects TRBV7-6 to TRBJ1-2; D unresolved. This CDR3 comprises 16 residues. Trimming removed 5 bases from V and 3 bases from J, with 19 bases in between. CDR1 is SGHVS, CDR2 FNYEAQ, per germline. The CDR3 DNA sequence: TGTGCCAGCAGCGGTATAACCGGGGAGCAGGACTATGGCTACACCTTC. Translated: CASSGITGEQDYGYTF.

The rearrangement uses TRBV28 and TRBJ1-6, with D perhaps TRBD1 (6 bases). V shed 6 bases and J shed 3 bases, with 27 bases lying between them. Germline assignment: CDR1 MDHEN and CDR2 SYDVKM. The CDR3 contains 20 residues. The CDR3: CASSTSVVWTAEIYNSPLHF. The CDR3 DNA sequence: TGTGCCAGCAGCACCTCAGTCGTTTGGACAGCCGAGATCTATAATTCACCCCTCCACTTT.

This chain connects TRBV7-2 to TRBJ1-2, with 8 bases that match TRBD1. V lost 5 bases to trimming and J lost 8 bases; unmatched junction nucleotides: 4. CDR1 is SGHTA and CDR2 is FQGNSA in the germline V gene. The CDR3 runs 12 residues. The CDR3 bases are TGTGCCAGCAGCGACAGGGGAGAGGGCTACACCTTC. Translating it yields CASSDRGEGYTF.

This chain joins TRBV12-3 or TRBV12-4 and TRBJ2-7; D tentatively fits TRBD1 or TRBD2 (5 bases each). The CDR3 extends over 15 amino acids. Trimming stripped 3 bases from V and 0 bases from J, with 12 bases between. Here the CDR3 DNA reads TGTGCCAGCAGTTTCTCGGGGACGTCCTCCTACGAGCAGTACTTC. It codes for CASSFSGTSSYEQYF.